Below, one T cell receptor (beta chain) is given with its context. Recruitment covered some 25 US areas and drew participants whose ages spanned roughly 18 to 95 years. Cohort allocation depended upon clinical history that participants reported. CDR1 is SGHTS, CDR2 YDEGEE, per germline. V lost 0 bases, J lost 5 bases, and 6 bases lay in between. This CDR3 contains 12 residues. This entry belongs to a study of blood T cell repertoires in COVID-19. Looking at the study overall: Sites across the United States, Italy and Spain contributed samples from acute and convalescent COVID-19.

The assay was immunoSEQ multiplex PCR, and TCRdb's table has in-frame clones only and misses some. The table lists about 270,000 clones, roughly 87% of them singletons. This receptor was identified in a woman aged 25 to 39 who had recovered from COVID-19. This chain joins TRBV5-8 and TRBJ2-7; no clear D. The sequencing sample was made of PBMCs or T cells enriched from blood (not recorded which). The CDR3 DNA reads TGTGCCAGCAGCTTGGTCTCTAACGAGCAGTACTTC. The encoded protein is CASSLVSNEQYF.